Sequencing of this TCR beta chain was carried out in a study of shared clonotypes between healthy human individuals. The donors were all Caucasian adults (living in Nashville, Tennessee). The CDR3 runs 12 residues. With 3 bases removed from V and 4 bases from J, the gap between germline ends came to 6 bases. CDR1 is GTSNPN, CDR2 SVGIG, per germline (reference sequence). Per the original methods: Junction-only sequences produced by ImmunoSEQ had no quality scores, so filtering differed. The method was immunoSEQ multiplex PCR; TCRdb's version includes in-frame clones alone and lacks a portion of them. V and J calls and clone size follow that table, whereas D and trimming were derived from the DNA. The repertoire has hundreds of thousands of clones, around 78% of them found once; the top ten carry about 11%. This clone was recorded many times.

The TCR comes from a middle-aged woman in good health. Some clones in this sample may be carry-over from other donors' samples. Source material: PBMCs. This chain joins TRBV30 and TRBJ1-4, with D hard to call. CDR3 amino acids: CAWSTLNEKLFF. The CDR3 DNA sequence: TGTGCCTGGAGCACGCTTAATGAAAAACTGTTTTTT.